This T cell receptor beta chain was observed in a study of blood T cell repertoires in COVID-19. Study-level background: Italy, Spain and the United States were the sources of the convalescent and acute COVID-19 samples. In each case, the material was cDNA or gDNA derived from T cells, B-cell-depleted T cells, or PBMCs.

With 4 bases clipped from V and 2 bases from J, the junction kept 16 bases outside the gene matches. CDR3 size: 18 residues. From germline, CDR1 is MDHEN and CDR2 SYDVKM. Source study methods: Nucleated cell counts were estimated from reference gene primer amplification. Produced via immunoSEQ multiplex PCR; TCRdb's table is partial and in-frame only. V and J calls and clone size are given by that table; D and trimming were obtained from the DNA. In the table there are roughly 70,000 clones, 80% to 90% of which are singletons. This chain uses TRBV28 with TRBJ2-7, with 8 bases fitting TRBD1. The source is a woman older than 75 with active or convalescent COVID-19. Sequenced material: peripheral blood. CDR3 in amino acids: CASSSRPGTGRGAYEQYF. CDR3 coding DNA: TGTGCCAGCAGTTCACGTCCCGGGACAGGTAGGGGCGCCTACGAGCAGTACTTC.